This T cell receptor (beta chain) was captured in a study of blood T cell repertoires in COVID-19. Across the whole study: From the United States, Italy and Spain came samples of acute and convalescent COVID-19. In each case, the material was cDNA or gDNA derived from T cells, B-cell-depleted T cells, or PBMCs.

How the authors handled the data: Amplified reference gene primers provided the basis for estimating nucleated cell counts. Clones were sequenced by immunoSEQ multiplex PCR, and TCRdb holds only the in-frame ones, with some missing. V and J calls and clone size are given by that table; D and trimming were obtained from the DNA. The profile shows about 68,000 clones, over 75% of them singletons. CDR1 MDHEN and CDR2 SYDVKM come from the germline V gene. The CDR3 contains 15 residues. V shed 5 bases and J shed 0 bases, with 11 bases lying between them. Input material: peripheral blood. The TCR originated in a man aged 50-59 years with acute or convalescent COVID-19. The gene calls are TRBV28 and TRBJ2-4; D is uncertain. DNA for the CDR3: TGTGCCAGCAGTCCCACCAGGTTAGCCAAAAACATTCAGTACTTC. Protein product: CASSPTRLAKNIQYF. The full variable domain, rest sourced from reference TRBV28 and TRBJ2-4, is DVKVTQSSRYLVKRTGEKVFLECVQDMDHENMFWYRQDPGLGLRLIYFSYDVKMKEKGDIPEGYSVSREKKERFSLILESASTNQTSMYLCASSPTRLAKNIQYFGAGTRLSVL.